Listed here is a single TCR beta chain. Its antigen is not known. From blood CD8+ and CD4+ T cells, the TCR beta chain was sequenced. TEMRA cells were enriched by FACS, and CD4+ and CD8+ T cells were negatively isolated. Trimming cost V 6 bases and J 4 bases; bases outside gene matches: 13. Germline V gene sequence: CDR1 SGHNT, CDR2 YYREEE (reference sequence). The CDR3 has 17 residues. This sample was taken from a study of CD8 T cells in Susac syndrome. Overall study findings and caveats: It was acknowledged in the study that the number of individuals who were included in its TCR sequencing and HLA analysis was relatively small.

Random-hexamer reverse transcription was applied to roughly 0.45 to 1 ug RNA. The method of amplification for TCR beta CDR3 was immunoSEQ multiplex PCR, covering 54 Vbeta and 13 Jbeta. TCRdb analysed the immunoSEQ multiplex PCR reads with MiXCR anew, one entry per CDR3 protein. The sample carries roughly 200,000 distinct CDR3 sequences, approximately 95% recorded once. The chain is built from TRBV5-4 and TRBJ2-6; 7 bases agree with TRBD2. Source material: CD4+ T cells from PBMCs. This TCR came from a human donor in good health. CDR3 DNA sequence: TGTGCCAGCACGGTTTTCGGGAGGACCCTGGGGGCCAACGTCCTGACTTTC. This translates into CASTVFGRTLGANVLTF. Looking up the rest from reference TRBV5-4 and TRBJ2-6 gives the full variable domain: ETGVTQSPTHLIKTRGQQVTLRCSSQSGHNTVSWYQQALGQGPQFIFQYYREEENGRGNFPPRFSGLQFPNYSSELNVNALELDDSALYLCASTVFGRTLGANVLTFGAGSRLTVL.